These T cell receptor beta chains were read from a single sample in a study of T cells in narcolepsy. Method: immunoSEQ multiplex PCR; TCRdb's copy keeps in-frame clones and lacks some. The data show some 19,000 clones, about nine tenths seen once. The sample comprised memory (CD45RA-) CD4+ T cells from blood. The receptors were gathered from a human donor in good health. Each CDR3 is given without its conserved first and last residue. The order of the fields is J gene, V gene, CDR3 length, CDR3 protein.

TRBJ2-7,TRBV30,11,AWQETGGYEQY
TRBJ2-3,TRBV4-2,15,ASSRKGGRRDTDTQY
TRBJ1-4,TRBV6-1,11,ASHGRRGEKLF
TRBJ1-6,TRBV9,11,ASSAYRDSPLH
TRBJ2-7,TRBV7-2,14,ASNLVEGGIVGEQY
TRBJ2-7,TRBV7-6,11,ASSLAATYEQY
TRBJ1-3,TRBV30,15,AWSNAKGGSAGNTIY
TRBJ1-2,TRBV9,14,ASSVGTRGGTYGYT
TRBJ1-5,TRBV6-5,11,ASRETTGQPQH
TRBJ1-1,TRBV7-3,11,ASSLQRGTEAF
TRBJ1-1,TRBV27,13,ASSLAGVKNTEAF
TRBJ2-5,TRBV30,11,AWATRGGETQY
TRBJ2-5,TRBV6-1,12,ASRVTREGETQY
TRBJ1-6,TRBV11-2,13,ASSLDSGYNSPLH
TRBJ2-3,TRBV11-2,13,ASSSAGARTDTQY
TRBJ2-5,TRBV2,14,ASSLRLAGSQETQY
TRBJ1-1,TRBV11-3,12,ASSWGQGNTEAF
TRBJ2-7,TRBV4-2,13,ASSQERGHTYEQY
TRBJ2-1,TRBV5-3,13,VRSLEGLSYNEQF
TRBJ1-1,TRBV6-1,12,ASTERTGPTEAF
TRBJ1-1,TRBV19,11,ASSQGRGTEAF
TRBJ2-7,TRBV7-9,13,ASSNSGWRVYEQY
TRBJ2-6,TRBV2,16,ASSDAAAKSSGANVLT
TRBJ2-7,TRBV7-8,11,ASSLSLYYEQY
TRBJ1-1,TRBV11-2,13,ASSLVGGGGTEAF
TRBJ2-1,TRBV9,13,ASSPGTAPYNEQF
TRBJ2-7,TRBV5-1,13,ASSLGMGKGNEQY
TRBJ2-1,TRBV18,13,ASSLSGVSYNEQF
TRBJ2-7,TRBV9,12,ASSQDGQTYEQY
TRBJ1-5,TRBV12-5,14,ASGFGSGGGNQPQH
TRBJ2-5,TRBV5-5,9,ASSVQTQRY
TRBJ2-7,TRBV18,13,ASSPGAGVSDEQY
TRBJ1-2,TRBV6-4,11,ASRGAQQQGYT
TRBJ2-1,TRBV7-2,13,ASRTGTQRYNEQF
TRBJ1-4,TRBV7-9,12,ASSLDFGNEKLF
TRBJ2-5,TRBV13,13,ASSFRRTAQETQY
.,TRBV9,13,ASSVRQGGLYEQY
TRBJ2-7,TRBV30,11,AWSVSIYYVQY
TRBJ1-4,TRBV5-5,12,ASSLRATNEKLF
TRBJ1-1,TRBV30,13,AWSVWGGRNTEAF
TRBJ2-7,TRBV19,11,ASSIQGKGEQY
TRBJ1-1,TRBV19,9,ASRTKGEAF
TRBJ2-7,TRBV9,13,ASSARGEGLHEQY